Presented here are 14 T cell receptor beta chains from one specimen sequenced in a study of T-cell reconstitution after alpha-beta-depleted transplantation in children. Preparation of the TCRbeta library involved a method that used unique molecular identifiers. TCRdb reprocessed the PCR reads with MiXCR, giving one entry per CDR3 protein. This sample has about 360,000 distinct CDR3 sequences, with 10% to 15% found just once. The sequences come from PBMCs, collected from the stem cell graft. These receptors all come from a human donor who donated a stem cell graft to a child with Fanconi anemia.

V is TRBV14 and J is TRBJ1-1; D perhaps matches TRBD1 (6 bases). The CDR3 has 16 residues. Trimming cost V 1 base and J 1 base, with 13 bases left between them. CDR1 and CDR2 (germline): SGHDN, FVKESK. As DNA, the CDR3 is TGTGCCAGCAGCCAAGTGGGGGGGGGCCCGAACACTGAAGCTTTCTTT. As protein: CASSQVGGGPNTEAFF.

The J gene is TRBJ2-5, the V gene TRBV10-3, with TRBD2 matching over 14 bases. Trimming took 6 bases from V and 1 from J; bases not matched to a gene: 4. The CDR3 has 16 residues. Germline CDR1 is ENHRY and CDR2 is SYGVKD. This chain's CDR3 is CAISGTSGGVQETQYF. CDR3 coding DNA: TGTGCCATCAGCGGGACTAGCGGGGGCGTCCAAGAGACCCAGTACTTC.

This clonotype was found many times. The CDR3 nucleotides read TGCAGTGCTAGAAAGCGGGGGGGCTTGGAGACCCAGTACTTC. This translates into CSARKRGGLETQYF. V usage is TRBV20-1 and J usage is TRBJ2-5; 10 bases match TRBD2. The CDR3 runs 14 residues. The V and J ends lost 2 bases and 5 bases, in that order; junction bases with no gene match: 5. Germline CDR1 DFQATT, CDR2 SNEGSKA (reference sequence).

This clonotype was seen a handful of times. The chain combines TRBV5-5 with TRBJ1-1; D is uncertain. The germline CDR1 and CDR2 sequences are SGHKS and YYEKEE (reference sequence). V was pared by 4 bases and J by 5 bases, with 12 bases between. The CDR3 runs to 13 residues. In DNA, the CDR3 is TGTGCCAGCAGCAAATCCCGGGAGACTGAAGCTTTCTTT. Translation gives CASSKSRETEAFF.

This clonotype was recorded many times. CDR3 region: CASLQETEAFF. The CDR3 bases are TGCGCCAGCCTGCAGGAAACTGAAGCTTTCTTT. J is TRBJ1-1 and V is TRBV10-1; D gene unclear. CDR3 size: 11 residues. Per the germline V gene, CDR1 is WNHNN and CDR2 is SYGVQD (reference sequence). V was shortened by 8 bases and J by 5 bases, with 9 bases between the two germline ends.

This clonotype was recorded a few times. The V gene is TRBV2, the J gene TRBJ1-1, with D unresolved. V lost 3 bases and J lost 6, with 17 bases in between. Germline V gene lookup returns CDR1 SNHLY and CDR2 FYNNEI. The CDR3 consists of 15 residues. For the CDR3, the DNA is TGTGCCAGCAGTGAGGGATCGGGAGGGTTGCCTGAAGCTTTCTTT. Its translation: CASSEGSGGLPEAFF.

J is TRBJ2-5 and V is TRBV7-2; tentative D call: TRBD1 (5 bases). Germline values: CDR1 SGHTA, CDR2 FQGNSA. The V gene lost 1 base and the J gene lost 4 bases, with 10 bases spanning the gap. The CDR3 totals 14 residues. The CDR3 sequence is CASSLEGFSETQYF. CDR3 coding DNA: TGTGCCAGCAGCTTAGAGGGGTTTTCAGAGACCCAGTACTTC.

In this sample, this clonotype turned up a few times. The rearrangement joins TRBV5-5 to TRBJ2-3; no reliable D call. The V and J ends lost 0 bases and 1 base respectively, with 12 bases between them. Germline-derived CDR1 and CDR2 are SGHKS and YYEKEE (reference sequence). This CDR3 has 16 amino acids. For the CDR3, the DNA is TGTGCCAGCAGCTTGGTTCCGCGATTGGGCACAGATACGCAGTATTTT. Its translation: CASSLVPRLGTDTQYF. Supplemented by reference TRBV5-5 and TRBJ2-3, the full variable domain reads DAGVTQSPTHLIKTRGQQVTLRCSPISGHKSVSWYQQVLGQGPQFIFQYYEKEERGRGNFPDRFSARQFPNYSSELNVNALLLGDSALYLCASSLVPRLGTDTQYFGPGTRLTVL.

CDR3 protein: CASSPDTYGYTF. As DNA, the CDR3 is TGCGCCAGCAGCCCTGACACCTATGGCTACACCTTC. J is TRBJ1-2 and V is TRBV5-1; D is uncertain. The CDR3 runs to 12 residues. Trimming took 4 bases from V and 4 from J, leaving 8 bases between them. Germline V gene sequence: CDR1 SGHRS, CDR2 YFSETQ.

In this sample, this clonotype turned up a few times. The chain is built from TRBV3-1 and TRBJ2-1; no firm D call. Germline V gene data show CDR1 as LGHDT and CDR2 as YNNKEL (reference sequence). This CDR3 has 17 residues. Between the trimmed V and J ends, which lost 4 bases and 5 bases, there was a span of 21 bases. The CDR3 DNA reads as TGTGCCAGCAGCCCTCCCGGGCGCAGGCAAGGAAACAATGAGCAGTTCTTC. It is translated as CASSPPGRRQGNNEQFF.

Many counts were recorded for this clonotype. CDR3 coding DNA: TGTGCCAGCAGCTTGGTAGAGGCAGGGTTAACAGATACGCAGTATTTT. Protein product: CASSLVEAGLTDTQYF. The chain employs TRBV5-6 and TRBJ2-3, with D possibly TRBD1 on 5 matching bases. Germline V gene lookup returns CDR1 SGHDT and CDR2 YYEEEE. V lost 0 bases, J lost 3 bases, and 14 bases lay in between. The CDR3 has 16 amino acids.

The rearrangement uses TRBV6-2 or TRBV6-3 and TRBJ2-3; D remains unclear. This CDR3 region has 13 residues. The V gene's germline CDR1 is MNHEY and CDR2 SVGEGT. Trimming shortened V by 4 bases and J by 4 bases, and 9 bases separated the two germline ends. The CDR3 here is CASSSATADTQYF. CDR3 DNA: TGTGCCAGCAGTTCCGCTACCGCAGATACGCAGTATTTT.

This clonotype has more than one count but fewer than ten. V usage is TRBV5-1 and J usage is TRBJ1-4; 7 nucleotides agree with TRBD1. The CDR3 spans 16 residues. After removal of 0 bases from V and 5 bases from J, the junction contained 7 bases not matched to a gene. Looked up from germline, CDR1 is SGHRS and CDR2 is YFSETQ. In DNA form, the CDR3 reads TGCGCCAGCAGCTTGGGACAGGGATTTCTGAATGAAAAACTGTTTTTT. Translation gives CASSLGQGFLNEKLFF.

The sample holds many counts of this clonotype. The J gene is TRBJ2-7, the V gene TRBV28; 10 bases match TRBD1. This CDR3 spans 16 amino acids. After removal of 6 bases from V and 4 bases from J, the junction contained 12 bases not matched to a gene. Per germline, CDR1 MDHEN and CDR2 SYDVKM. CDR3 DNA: TGTGCCAGCAGACAACCGTCCGGGACAGGGGAGTACGAGCAGTACTTC. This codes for CASRQPSGTGEYEQYF.